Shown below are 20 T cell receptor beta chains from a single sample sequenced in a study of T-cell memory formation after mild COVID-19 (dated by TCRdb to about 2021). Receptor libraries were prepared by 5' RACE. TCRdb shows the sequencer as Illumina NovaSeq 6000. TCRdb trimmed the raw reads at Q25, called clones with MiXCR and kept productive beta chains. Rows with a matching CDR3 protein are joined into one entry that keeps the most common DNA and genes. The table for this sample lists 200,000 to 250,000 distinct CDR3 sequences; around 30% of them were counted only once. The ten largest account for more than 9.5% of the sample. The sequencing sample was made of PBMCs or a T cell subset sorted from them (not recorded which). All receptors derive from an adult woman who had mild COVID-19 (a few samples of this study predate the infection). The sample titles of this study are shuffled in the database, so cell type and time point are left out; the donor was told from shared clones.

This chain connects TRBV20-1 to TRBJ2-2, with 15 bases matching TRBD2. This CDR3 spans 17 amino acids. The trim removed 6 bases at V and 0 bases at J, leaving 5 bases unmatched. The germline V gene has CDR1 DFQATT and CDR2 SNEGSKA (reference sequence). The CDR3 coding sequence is TGCAGTGCAAGGACTAGCGGGAGGGTGGCGAACACCGGGGAGCTGTTTTTT. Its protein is CSARTSGRVANTGELFF.

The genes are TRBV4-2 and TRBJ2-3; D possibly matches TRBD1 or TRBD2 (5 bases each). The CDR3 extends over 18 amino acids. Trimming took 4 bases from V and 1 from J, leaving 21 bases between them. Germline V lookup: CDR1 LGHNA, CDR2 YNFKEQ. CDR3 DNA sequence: TGTGCCAGCAGCCCGGGGCAGCCGGCCACCATGGGCACAGATACGCAGTATTTT. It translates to CASSPGQPATMGTDTQYF.

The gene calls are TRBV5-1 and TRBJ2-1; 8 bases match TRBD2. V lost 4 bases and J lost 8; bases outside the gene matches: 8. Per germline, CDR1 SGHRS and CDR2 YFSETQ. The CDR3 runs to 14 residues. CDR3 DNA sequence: TGCGCCAGCAGCGTTGGGACTAGTTCCCATGAGCAGTTCTTC. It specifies CASSVGTSSHEQFF.

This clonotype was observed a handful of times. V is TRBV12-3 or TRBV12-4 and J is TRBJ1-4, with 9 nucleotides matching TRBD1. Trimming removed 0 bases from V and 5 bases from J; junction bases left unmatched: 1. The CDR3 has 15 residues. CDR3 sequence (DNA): TGTGCCAGCAGTTTAGCCGGGACAGGGAATGAAAAACTGTTTTTT. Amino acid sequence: CASSLAGTGNEKLFF.

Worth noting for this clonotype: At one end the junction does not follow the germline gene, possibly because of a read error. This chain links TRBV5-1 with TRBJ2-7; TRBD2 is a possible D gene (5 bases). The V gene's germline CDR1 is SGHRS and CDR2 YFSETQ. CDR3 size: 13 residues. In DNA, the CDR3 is TGCGACAGCAGCCCGCTGGAAAGAGGGGAGCAGTACTTC. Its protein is CDSSPLERGEQYF.

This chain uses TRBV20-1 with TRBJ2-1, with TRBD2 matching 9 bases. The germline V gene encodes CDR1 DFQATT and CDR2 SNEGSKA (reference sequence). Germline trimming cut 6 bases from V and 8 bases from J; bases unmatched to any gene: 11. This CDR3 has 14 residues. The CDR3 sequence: CSAGKAGGSDEQFF. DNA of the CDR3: TGCAGTGCCGGAAAAGCGGGAGGTAGCGATGAGCAGTTCTTC.

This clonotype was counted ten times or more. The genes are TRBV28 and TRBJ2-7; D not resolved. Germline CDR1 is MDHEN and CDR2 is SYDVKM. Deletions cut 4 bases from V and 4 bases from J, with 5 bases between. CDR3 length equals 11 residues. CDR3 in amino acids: CASSSYYEQYF. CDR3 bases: TGTGCCAGCAGTTCCTATTACGAGCAGTACTTC.

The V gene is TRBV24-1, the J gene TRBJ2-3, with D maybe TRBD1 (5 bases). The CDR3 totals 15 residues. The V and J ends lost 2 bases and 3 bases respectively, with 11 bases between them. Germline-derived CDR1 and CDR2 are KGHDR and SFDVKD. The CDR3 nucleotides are TGTGCCACCAGTGATTCCCAGGGAAAGACAGATACGCAGTATTTT. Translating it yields CATSDSQGKTDTQYF.

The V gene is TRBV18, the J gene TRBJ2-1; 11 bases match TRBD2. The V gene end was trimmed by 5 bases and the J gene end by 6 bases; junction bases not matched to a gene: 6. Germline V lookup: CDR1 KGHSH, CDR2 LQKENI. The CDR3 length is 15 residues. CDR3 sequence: CASSDVSGRGNEQFF. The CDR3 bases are TGTGCCAGCTCAGATGTTAGCGGGAGGGGCAATGAGCAGTTCTTC.

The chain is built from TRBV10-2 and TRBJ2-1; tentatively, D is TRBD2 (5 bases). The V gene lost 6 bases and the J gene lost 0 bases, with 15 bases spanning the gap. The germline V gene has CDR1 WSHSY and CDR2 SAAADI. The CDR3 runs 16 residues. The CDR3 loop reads CASSPLRTSSYNEQFF. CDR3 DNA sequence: TGCGCCAGCAGCCCCCTTAGGACTTCCTCCTACAATGAGCAGTTCTTC.

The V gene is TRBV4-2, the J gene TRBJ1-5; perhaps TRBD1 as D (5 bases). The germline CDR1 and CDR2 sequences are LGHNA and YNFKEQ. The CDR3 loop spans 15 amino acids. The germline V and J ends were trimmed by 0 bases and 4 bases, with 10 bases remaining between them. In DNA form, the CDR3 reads TGTGCCAGCAGCCAAGAGTCAGGGAGGAATCAGCCCCAGCATTTT. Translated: CASSQESGRNQPQHF.

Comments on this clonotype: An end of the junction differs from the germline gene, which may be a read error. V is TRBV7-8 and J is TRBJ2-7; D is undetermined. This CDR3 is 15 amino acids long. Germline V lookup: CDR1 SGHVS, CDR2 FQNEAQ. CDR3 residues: CASSLGSPRAYEQYF. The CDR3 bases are TGTGCCAGCAGTTTAGGAAGCCCCCGAGCCTACGAGCAGTACTTC.

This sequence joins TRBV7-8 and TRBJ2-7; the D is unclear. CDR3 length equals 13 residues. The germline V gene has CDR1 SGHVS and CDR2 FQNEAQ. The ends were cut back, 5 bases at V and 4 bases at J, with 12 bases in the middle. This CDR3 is CASSKGSPYEQYF. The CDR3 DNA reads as TGTGCCAGCAGCAAAGGATCTCCGTACGAGCAGTACTTC.

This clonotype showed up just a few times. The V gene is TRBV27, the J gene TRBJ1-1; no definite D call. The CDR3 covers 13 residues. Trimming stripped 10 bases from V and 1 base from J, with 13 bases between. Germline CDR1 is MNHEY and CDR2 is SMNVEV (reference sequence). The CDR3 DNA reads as TGTGCCACAAGGACTGACAAGAACACTGAAGCTTTCTTT. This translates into CATRTDKNTEAFF.

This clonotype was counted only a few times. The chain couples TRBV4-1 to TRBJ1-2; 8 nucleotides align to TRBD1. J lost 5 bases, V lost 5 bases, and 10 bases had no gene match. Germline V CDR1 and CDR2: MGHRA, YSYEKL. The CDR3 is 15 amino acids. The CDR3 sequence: CASSSTPGQAYGYTF. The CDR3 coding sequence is TGCGCCAGCAGCTCCACACCGGGACAGGCATATGGCTACACCTTC.

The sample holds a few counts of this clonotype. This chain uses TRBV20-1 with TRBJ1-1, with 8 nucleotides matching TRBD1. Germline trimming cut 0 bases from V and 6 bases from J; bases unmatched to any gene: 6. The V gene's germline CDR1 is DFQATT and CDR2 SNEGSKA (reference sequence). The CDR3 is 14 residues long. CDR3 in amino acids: CSARDSTGEPEAFF. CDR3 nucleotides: TGCAGTGCTAGAGATTCGACAGGGGAACCTGAAGCTTTCTTT.

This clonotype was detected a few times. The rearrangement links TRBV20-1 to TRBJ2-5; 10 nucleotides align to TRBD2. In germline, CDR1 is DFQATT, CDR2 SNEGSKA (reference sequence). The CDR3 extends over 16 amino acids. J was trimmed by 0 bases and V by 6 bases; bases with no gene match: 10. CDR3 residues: CSAPPNSGRYQETQYF. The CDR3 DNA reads TGCAGTGCCCCGCCAAATAGCGGGAGGTACCAAGAGACCCAGTACTTC.

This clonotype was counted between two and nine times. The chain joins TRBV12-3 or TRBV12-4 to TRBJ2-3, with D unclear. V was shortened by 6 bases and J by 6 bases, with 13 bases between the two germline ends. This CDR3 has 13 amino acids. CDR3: CASRLNRADTQYF. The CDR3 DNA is TGTGCCAGCAGATTGAATCGAGCTGATACGCAGTATTTT.

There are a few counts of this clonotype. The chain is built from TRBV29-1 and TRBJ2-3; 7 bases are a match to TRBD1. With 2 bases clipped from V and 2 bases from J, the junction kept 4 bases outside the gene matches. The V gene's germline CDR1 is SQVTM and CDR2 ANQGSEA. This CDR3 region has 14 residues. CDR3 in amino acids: CSVERQGLTDTQYF. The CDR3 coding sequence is TGCAGCGTTGAAAGACAGGGTCTCACAGATACGCAGTATTTT.

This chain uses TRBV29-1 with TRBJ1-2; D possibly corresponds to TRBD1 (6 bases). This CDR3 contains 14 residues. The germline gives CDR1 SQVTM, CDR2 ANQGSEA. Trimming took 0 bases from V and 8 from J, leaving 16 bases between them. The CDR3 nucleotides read TGCAGCGTTGAAGATTTAAACAGGGAAGGGGGCTACACCTTC. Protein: CSVEDLNREGGYTF.